The 3 T cell receptor beta chains below come from one sample, sequenced in a study of patients and donors after allogeneic stem cell transplantation. One entry per CDR3 protein results from TCRdb running MiXCR on the RT-PCR reads. The sample contains approximately 200,000 distinct CDR3 sequences, roughly two fifths of which appear only once. The sample comprised blood, either unsorted or a sorted T cell fraction (not recorded which). The receptors come from a human donor who was either an allogeneic HSCT recipient or a stem cell or donor lymphocyte infusion donor (not recorded which). It is not recorded whose cells these are; they may come from a transplant donor.

This clonotype appeared a few times. The gene calls are TRBV5-1 and TRBJ1-3; D remains ambiguous. The CDR3 totals 13 residues. Germline V gene data show CDR1 as SGHRS and CDR2 as YFSETQ. V was trimmed by 4 bases and J by 8 bases, leaving 13 bases between them. CDR3 in amino acids: CASSANTRDTIYF. The CDR3 coding sequence is TGCGCCAGCAGCGCCAACACTCGGGACACCATATATTTT.

This clonotype came up a few times. This chain connects TRBV7-9 to TRBJ1-5; 8 nucleotides match TRBD1. The J segment lost 7 bases and the V segment lost 5 bases, leaving 4 bases of the junction unmatched. The germline CDR1 and CDR2 sequences are SEHNR and FQNEAQ (reference sequence). CDR3 length: 13 amino acids. The CDR3 bases are TGTGCCAGCAGCCCTACAGGGGGACAGCCCCAGCATTTT. It yields the protein CASSPTGGQPQHF.

The chain carries TRBV4-1 and TRBJ1-1, with D unclear. The V end was cut by 1 base, the J end by 1 base, with 13 bases between. The CDR3 has 16 amino acids. CDR1 MGHRA and CDR2 YSYEKL come from the germline V gene. This chain's CDR3 is CASSQGPRRPNTEAFF. CDR3 DNA sequence: TGCGCCAGCAGCCAAGGTCCAAGACGGCCGAACACTGAAGCTTTCTTT.